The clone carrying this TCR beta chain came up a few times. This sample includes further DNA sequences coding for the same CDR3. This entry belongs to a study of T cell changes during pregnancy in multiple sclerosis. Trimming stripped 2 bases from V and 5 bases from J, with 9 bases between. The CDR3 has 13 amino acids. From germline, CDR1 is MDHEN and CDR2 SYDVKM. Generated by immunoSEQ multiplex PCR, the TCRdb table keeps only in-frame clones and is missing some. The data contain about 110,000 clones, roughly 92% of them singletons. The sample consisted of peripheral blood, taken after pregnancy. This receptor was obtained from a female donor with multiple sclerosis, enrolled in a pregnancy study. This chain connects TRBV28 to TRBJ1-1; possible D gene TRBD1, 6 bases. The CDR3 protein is CASSLTGNTEAFF. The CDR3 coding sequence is TGTGCCAGCAGTTTAACAGGGAATACTGAAGCTTTCTTT.